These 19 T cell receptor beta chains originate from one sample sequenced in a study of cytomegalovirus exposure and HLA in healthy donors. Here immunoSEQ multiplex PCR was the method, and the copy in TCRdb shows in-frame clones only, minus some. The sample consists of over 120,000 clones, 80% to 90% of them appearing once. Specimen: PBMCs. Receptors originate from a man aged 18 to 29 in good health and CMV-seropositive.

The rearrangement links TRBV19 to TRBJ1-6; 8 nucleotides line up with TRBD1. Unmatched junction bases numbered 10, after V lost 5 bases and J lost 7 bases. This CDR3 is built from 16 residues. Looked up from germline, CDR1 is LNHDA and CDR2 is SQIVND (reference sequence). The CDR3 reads CASSPTYRGLNSPLHF. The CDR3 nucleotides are TGTGCCAGTAGTCCAACTTACAGGGGGTTGAATTCACCCCTCCACTTT.

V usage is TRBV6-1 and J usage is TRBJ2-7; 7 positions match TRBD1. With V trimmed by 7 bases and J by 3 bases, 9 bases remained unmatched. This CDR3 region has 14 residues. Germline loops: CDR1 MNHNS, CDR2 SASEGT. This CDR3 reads CASTAGTDDYEQYF. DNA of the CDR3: TGTGCCAGCACCGCCGGGACAGATGACTACGAGCAGTACTTC.

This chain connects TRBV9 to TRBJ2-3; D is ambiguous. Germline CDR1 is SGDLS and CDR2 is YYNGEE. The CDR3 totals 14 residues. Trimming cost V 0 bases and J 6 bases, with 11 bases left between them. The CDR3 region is CASSVGGFPDTQYF. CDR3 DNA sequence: TGTGCCAGCAGCGTAGGAGGATTCCCCGATACGCAGTATTTT.

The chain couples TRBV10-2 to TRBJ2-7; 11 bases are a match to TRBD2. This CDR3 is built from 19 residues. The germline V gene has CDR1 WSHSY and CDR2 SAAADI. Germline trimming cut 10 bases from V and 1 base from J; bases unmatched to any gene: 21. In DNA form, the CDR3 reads TGCGCCACCAGATCCGCTTCTTCCGGGACTAGCGGCTTTTCCTACGAGCAGTACTTC. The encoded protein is CATRSASSGTSGFSYEQYF.

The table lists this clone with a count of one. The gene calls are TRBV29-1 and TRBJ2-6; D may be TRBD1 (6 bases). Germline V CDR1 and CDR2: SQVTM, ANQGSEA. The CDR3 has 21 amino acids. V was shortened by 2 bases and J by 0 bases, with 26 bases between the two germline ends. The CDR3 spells CSVEFPIAYLPRGSGANVLTF. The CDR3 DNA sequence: TGCAGCGTTGAATTTCCGATCGCGTACTTACCCAGGGGCTCTGGGGCCAACGTCCTGACTTTC.

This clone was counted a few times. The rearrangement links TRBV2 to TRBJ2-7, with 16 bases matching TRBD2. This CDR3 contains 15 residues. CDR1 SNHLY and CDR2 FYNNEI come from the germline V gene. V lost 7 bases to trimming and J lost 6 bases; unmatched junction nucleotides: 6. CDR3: CASNRGLAGGREQYF. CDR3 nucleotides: TGTGCCAGCAACCGGGGACTAGCGGGGGGGCGCGAGCAGTACTTC.

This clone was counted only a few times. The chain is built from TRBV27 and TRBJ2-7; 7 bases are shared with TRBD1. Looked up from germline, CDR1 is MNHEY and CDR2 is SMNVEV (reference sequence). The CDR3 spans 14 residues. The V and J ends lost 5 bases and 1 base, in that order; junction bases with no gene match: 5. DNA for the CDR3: TGTGCCAGCAGTCCCTGGGGACAGTCCTACGAGCAGTACTTC. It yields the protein CASSPWGQSYEQYF.

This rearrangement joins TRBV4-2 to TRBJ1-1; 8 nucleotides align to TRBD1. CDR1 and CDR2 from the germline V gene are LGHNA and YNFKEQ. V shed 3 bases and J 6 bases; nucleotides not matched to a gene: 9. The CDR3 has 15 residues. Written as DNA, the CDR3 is TGTGCCAGCAGCCAGATTCAGGGGGCCAACTCTGAAGCTTTCTTT. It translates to CASSQIQGANSEAFF.

The CDR3 coding sequence is TGCGCCAGCAGCTTGGGGCAGTATGGCTACACCTTC. This translates into CASSLGQYGYTF. V gene TRBV5-1 combines with J gene TRBJ1-2; D is ambiguous. CDR1 is SGHRS, CDR2 YFSETQ, per germline. CDR3 length: 12 residues. V lost 0 bases and J 5 bases, leaving 5 bases between the germline ends.

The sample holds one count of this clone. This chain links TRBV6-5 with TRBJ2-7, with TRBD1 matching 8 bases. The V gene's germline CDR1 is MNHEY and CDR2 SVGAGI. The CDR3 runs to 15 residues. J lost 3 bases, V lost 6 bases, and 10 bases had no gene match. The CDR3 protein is CASSPGTGIYYEQYF. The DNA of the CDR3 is TGTGCCAGCAGCCCTGGGACAGGCATATACTACGAGCAGTACTTC.

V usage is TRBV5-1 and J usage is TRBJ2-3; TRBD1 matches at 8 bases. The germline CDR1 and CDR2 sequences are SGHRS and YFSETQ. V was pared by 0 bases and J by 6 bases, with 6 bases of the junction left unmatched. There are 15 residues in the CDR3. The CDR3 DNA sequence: TGCGCCAGCAGCTTGGGCGGGACAGGCGGGGATACGCAGTATTTT. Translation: CASSLGGTGGDTQYF.

CDR3 in amino acids: CASSWAPADTQYF. Written as DNA, the CDR3 is TGCGCCAGCAGCTGGGCCCCCGCAGATACGCAGTATTTT. The chain links TRBV5-1 to TRBJ2-3; D gene ambiguous. V was shortened by 3 bases and J by 4 bases, with 9 bases between the two germline ends. The germline V gene has CDR1 SGHRS and CDR2 YFSETQ. The CDR3 consists of 13 residues.

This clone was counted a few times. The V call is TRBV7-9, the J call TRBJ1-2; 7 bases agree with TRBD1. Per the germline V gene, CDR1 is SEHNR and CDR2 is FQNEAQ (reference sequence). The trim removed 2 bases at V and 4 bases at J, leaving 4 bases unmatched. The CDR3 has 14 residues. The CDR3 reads CASSLPGTVYGYTF. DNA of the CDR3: TGTGCCAGCAGCTTACCCGGGACAGTCTATGGCTACACCTTC.

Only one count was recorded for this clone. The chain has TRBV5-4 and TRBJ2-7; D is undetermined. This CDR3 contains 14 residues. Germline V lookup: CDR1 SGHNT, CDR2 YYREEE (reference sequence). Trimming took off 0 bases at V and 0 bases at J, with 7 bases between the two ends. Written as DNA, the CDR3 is TGTGCCAGCAGCTTGGGACGGAGCTCCTACGAGCAGTACTTC. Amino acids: CASSLGRSSYEQYF.

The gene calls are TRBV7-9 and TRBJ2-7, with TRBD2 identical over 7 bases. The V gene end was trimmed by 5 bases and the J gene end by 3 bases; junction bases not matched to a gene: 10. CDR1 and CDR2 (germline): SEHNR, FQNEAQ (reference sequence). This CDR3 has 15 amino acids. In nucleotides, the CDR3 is TGTGCCAGCAGCGTAACTAGCGCAGGGAACTACGAGCAGTACTTC. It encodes CASSVTSAGNYEQYF.

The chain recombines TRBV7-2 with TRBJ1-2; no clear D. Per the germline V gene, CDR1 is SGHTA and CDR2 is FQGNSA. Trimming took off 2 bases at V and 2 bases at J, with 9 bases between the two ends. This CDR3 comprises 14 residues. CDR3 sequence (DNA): TGTGCCAGCAGCTTACACACCCTCAACTATGGCTACACCTTC. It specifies CASSLHTLNYGYTF.

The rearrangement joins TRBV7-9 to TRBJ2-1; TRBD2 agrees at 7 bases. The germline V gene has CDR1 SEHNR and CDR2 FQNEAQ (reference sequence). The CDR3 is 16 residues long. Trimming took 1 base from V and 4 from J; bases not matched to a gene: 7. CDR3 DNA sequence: TGTGCCAGCAGCTTAGGTTGGCCTAGCGGATACAATGAGCAGTTCTTC. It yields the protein CASSLGWPSGYNEQFF.

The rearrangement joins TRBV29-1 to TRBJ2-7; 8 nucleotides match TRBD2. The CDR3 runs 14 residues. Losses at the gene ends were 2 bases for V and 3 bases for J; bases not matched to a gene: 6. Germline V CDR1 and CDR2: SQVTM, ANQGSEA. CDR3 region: CSVEYSGGNYEQYF. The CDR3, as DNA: TGCAGCGTTGAATACAGCGGGGGTAACTACGAGCAGTACTTC.

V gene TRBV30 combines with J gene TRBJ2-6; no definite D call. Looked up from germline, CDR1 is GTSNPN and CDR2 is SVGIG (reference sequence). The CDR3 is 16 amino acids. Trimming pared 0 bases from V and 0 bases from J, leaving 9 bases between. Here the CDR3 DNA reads TGTGCCTGGAGTGTACATAAGATCTCTGGGGCCAACGTCCTGACTTTC. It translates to CAWSVHKISGANVLTF.